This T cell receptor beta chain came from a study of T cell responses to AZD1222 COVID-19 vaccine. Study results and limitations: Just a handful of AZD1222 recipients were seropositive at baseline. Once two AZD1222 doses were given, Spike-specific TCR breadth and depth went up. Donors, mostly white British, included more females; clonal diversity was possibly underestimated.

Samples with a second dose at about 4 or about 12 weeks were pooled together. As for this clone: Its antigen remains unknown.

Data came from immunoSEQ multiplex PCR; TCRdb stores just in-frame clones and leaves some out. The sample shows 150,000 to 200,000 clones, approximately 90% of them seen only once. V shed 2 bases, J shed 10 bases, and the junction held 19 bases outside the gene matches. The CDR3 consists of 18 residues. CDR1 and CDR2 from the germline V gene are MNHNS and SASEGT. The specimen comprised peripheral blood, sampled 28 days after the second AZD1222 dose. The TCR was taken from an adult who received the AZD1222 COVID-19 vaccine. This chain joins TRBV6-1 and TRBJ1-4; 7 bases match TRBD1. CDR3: CASSEPRRGGAVKSKLFF. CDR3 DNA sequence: TGTGCCAGCAGTGAACCTCGTCGAGGGGGCGCGGTAAAGTCAAAACTGTTTTTT.